These 25 T cell receptor beta chains were sequenced from one sample in a study of blood T cell repertoires in COVID-19. The assay was immunoSEQ multiplex PCR, and TCRdb's table has in-frame clones only and misses some. This sample has under 100,000 clones; 89% occur once, and the top ten carry about 3.3%. The material sequenced was peripheral blood. These TCRs come from a woman aged 70-85 years with acute or convalescent COVID-19.

The V and J genes are TRBV2 and TRBJ2-2, with D perhaps TRBD1 (6 bases). The germline gives CDR1 SNHLY, CDR2 FYNNEI. CDR3 size: 13 residues. V dropped 9 bases and J dropped 5 bases, with 13 bases sitting between them. The CDR3 protein is CASNRVNTGELFF. The CDR3 DNA sequence: TGTGCCAGTAACAGGGTAAATACCGGGGAGCTGTTTTTT.

CDR3 protein: CASSSGGSTDTQYF. As DNA, the CDR3 is TGCGCCAGCAGCTCGGGGGGGAGCACAGATACGCAGTATTTT. The V and J genes are TRBV5-1 and TRBJ2-3; 8 bases align to TRBD2. The CDR3 sequence is 14 residues long. CDR1 and CDR2 from the germline V gene are SGHRS and YFSETQ. The ends lost 3 bases at V and 0 bases at J; junction bases unmatched: 0.

The V gene is TRBV5-1, the J gene TRBJ2-5, with 9 bases matching TRBD1. Germline assignment: CDR1 SGHRS and CDR2 YFSETQ. The CDR3 consists of 15 residues. With V trimmed by 0 bases and J by 4 bases, 4 bases remained unmatched. The CDR3 nucleotides read TGCGCCAGCAGCTTGGGGGACAGGGTCGGAGAGACCCAGTACTTC. Protein sequence: CASSLGDRVGETQYF.

The rearrangement uses TRBV29-1 and TRBJ1-1; the match to TRBD1 covers 7 bases. Germline CDR1 reads SQVTM; CDR2 reads ANQGSEA. The V segment lost 6 bases and the J segment 3 bases; nucleotides outside the gene matches: 10. The CDR3 is 14 amino acids. For the CDR3, the DNA is TGCAGCGTAGATTCCCCGGGACAGCACACTGAAGCTTTCTTT. It encodes CSVDSPGQHTEAFF.

This chain links TRBV19 with TRBJ1-4; a weak D match, TRBD1 (5 bases). Germline V lookup: CDR1 LNHDA, CDR2 SQIVND (reference sequence). There are 15 residues in the CDR3. Trimming removed 3 bases from V and 8 bases from J, with 16 bases in between. In DNA, the CDR3 is TGTGCCAGTAGTATCGCCGGGGACTGGAAAGAAAAACTGTTTTTT. Protein sequence: CASSIAGDWKEKLFF. The full variable domain, with the rest looked up from reference TRBV19 and TRBJ1-4, is DGGITQSPKYLFRKEGQNVTLSCEQNLNHDAMYWYRQDPGQGLRLIYYSQIVNDFQKGDIAEGYSVSREKKESFPLTVTSAQKNPTAFYLCASSIAGDWKEKLFFGSGTQLSVL.

V is TRBV6-5 and J is TRBJ2-1; TRBD1 matches at 10 bases. The CDR3 spans 15 residues. V gave up 6 bases and J gave up 7 bases; unmatched junction bases: 9. Per the germline V gene, CDR1 is MNHEY and CDR2 is SVGAGI. DNA for the CDR3: TGTGCCAGCAGCCGAGACAGGGGGCGCGTAAATGAGCAGTTCTTC. Residues: CASSRDRGRVNEQFF.

This clone has just one count. The CDR3 nucleotides are TGTGCCAGCAGACTTACAGGGGGAGATAGCAATCAGCCCCAGCATTTT. Its translation is CASRLTGGDSNQPQHF. The chain has TRBV28 and TRBJ1-5; 8 bases align to TRBD1. This CDR3 comprises 16 residues. J gave up 0 bases and V 6 bases, and 7 bases lay outside the gene matches. The germline V gene encodes CDR1 MDHEN and CDR2 SYDVKM.

J is TRBJ2-1 and V is TRBV18; TRBD2 aligns across 7 bases. Germline V lookup: CDR1 KGHSH, CDR2 LQKENI. V was clipped by 3 bases and J by 2 bases; unmatched bases: 13. The CDR3 is made up of 18 amino acids. The CDR3 loop is CASSPPGRRESPYNEQFF. Here the CDR3 DNA reads TGTGCCAGCTCACCCCCAGGGCGGCGGGAGTCGCCCTACAATGAGCAGTTCTTC.

A single count supports this clone. This chain's CDR3 is CASSEGQGTNEKLFF. Here the CDR3 DNA reads TGTGCCAGCAGTGAAGGACAGGGGACTAATGAAAAACTGTTTTTT. This chain joins TRBV6-1 and TRBJ1-4; 8 bases are a match to TRBD1. The CDR3 consists of 15 residues. CDR1 and CDR2 (germline): MNHNS, SASEGT. J lost 2 bases, V lost 1 base, and 0 bases had no gene match.

The chain couples TRBV18 to TRBJ1-2; 11 positions agree with TRBD1. The CDR3 runs 18 residues. CDR1 and CDR2 from the germline V gene are KGHSH and LQKENI. The J segment lost 2 bases and the V segment lost 0 bases, leaving 8 bases of the junction unmatched. CDR3 bases: TGTGCCAGCTCACCACCGCGAATAGGGACAGGGGGAAACTATGGCTACACCTTC. This encodes CASSPPRIGTGGNYGYTF.

The rearrangement links TRBV19 to TRBJ1-6; D is ambiguous. This CDR3 comprises 14 residues. Germline CDR1 LNHDA, CDR2 SQIVND (reference sequence). V was trimmed by 9 bases and J by 0 bases, leaving 9 bases between them. Here the CDR3 DNA reads TGTGCCAGCAGGCTCCACTCCTATAATTCACCCCTCCACTTT. It yields the protein CASRLHSYNSPLHF.

The chain links TRBV5-1 to TRBJ2-1; 9 bases line up with TRBD2. The V gene's germline CDR1 is SGHRS and CDR2 YFSETQ. V shed 1 base, J shed 12 bases, and the junction held 8 bases outside the gene matches. The CDR3 consists of 14 residues. CDR3 residues: CASSLTAGGQGQFF. The CDR3 region has the DNA TGCGCCAGCAGCTTGACAGCGGGGGGCCAGGGGCAGTTCTTC.

CDR3 protein: CASSRRLLAGGLAGELFF. The CDR3 DNA sequence: TGTGCCAGCAGTCGCCGCCTACTAGCGGGGGGGCTAGCCGGGGAGCTGTTTTTT. The rearrangement uses TRBV6-6 and TRBJ2-2; 13 nucleotides agree with TRBD2. The CDR3 length is 18 residues. After removal of 5 bases from V and 6 bases from J, the junction contained 12 bases not matched to a gene. The germline gives CDR1 MNHNY, CDR2 SVGAGI (reference sequence).

The rearrangement uses TRBV19 and TRBJ2-2, with a weak D call TRBD1 (6 bases). Germline CDR1 is LNHDA and CDR2 is SQIVND (reference sequence). The CDR3 has 15 amino acids. Trimming shortened V by 5 bases and J by 0 bases, and 10 bases separated the two germline ends. CDR3 region: CASSSQGSNTGELFF. The CDR3 DNA reads TGTGCCAGTAGTTCACAGGGATCGAACACCGGGGAGCTGTTTTTT.

V is TRBV30 and J is TRBJ2-7, with TRBD2 matching 13 bases. Germline values: CDR1 GTSNPN, CDR2 SVGIG (reference sequence). The CDR3 runs 15 residues. J lost 2 bases, V lost 1 base, and 2 bases had no gene match. CDR3 bases: TGTGCCTGGAGTGAGGGACTAGCGGGGACCTACGAGCAGTACTTC. Translation: CAWSEGLAGTYEQYF.

The chain carries TRBV3-1 (or the pseudogene TRBV3-2) and TRBJ2-1; 13 positions agree with TRBD2. The CDR3 spans 18 residues. The germline gives CDR1 LGHDT, CDR2 YNNKEL (reference sequence). Trimming removed 4 bases from V and 7 bases from J; junction bases left unmatched: 13. The CDR3 nucleotides read TGTGCCAGCAGCCCTACTCTATGGACTAGCGGGAGTGGTAATGAGCAGTTCTTC. The encoded protein is CASSPTLWTSGSGNEQFF.

The J gene is TRBJ2-2, the V gene TRBV15; 8 bases match TRBD1. The V and J ends lost 2 bases and 6 bases, in that order; junction bases with no gene match: 5. The CDR3 has 15 amino acids. The germline V gene has CDR1 LNHNV and CDR2 YYDKDF (reference sequence). CDR3 nucleotide sequence: TGTGCCACCAGCAGATCCCAGGGGGCCGCCGGGGAGCTGTTTTTT. This gives the protein CATSRSQGAAGELFF.

J is TRBJ2-1 and V is TRBV28, with TRBD2 matching 10 bases. The CDR3 has 17 residues. The germline V gene has CDR1 MDHEN and CDR2 SYDVKM. Trimming at V came to 6 bases and at J to 6 bases, leaving 14 bases not matched to a gene. The DNA of the CDR3 is TGTGCCAGCAGGCAAAACCTGGGGACTAGCGCCTTCAATGAGCAGTTCTTC. It translates to CASRQNLGTSAFNEQFF.

The genes are TRBV6-5 and TRBJ2-7; D may be TRBD1 (5 bases). The CDR3 spans 12 residues. Deletions cut 6 bases from V and 4 bases from J, with 10 bases between. Germline V lookup: CDR1 MNHEY, CDR2 SVGAGI. The CDR3 nucleotides are TGTGCCAGCAGGCGGACACCTTACGAGCAGTACTTC. Translated: CASRRTPYEQYF.

This chain links TRBV10-3 with TRBJ2-7, with a weak D call TRBD1 (6 bases). The CDR3 has 15 amino acids. V was trimmed by 0 bases and J by 6 bases, leaving 15 bases between them. Looked up from germline, CDR1 is ENHRY and CDR2 is SYGVKD. The CDR3 loop is CAISESVAGALEQYF. Here the CDR3 DNA reads TGTGCCATCAGTGAGTCAGTGGCAGGGGCGCTCGAGCAGTACTTC.

This clone was observed once. The chain couples TRBV5-5 to TRBJ2-2, with unresolved D. Germline CDR1 is SGHKS and CDR2 is YYEKEE (reference sequence). Trimming cost V 0 bases and J 0 bases, with 9 bases left between them. The CDR3 has 16 residues. CDR3 region: CASSLDGRANTGELFF. The CDR3 nucleotides are TGTGCCAGCAGCTTGGATGGGCGAGCGAACACCGGGGAGCTGTTTTTT.

The chain couples TRBV9 to TRBJ2-1; 8 bases align to TRBD2. The trim removed 3 bases at V and 9 bases at J, leaving 14 bases unmatched. This CDR3 region has 16 residues. Per germline, CDR1 SGDLS and CDR2 YYNGEE. CDR3 coding DNA: TGTGCCAGCAGCGCCAACTTAGCGGGGCCCCAAGCTGAGCAGTTCTTC. Its translation is CASSANLAGPQAEQFF.

The rearrangement uses TRBV2 and TRBJ1-5; D possibly corresponds to TRBD1 (6 bases). Germline lookup yields CDR1 SNHLY and CDR2 FYNNEI. Trimming took 5 bases from V and 0 from J, leaving 11 bases between them. This CDR3 has 15 amino acids. CDR3 sequence (DNA): TGTGCCAGCAGTCGAGGACAGTCTAGCAATCAGCCCCAGCATTTT. Protein product: CASSRGQSSNQPQHF.

The DNA for the CDR3 is TGTGCCAGCAGTTTACGTCCTAGCCCTTTAATTCAGTACTTC. Translation: CASSLRPSPLIQYF. The chain combines TRBV27 with TRBJ2-4, with D possibly TRBD2 on 5 matching bases. There are 14 residues in the CDR3. Trimming left V 2 bases short and J 10 bases short, with 15 bases between. In germline, CDR1 is MNHEY, CDR2 SMNVEV (reference sequence).

The chain carries TRBV7-2 and TRBJ1-4, with D possibly TRBD1 on 5 matching bases. The CDR3 consists of 17 residues. Trimming shortened V by 1 base and J by 0 bases, and 12 bases separated the two germline ends. Germline CDR1 is SGHTA and CDR2 is FQGNSA. The CDR3 is CASSLVGPRATNEKLFF. Here the CDR3 DNA reads TGTGCCAGCAGCTTAGTGGGGCCGCGTGCAACTAATGAAAAACTGTTTTTT.